This TCR beta chain was sequenced during a study of cytomegalovirus exposure and HLA in healthy donors. Per germline, CDR1 SQVTM and CDR2 ANQGSEA. The CDR3 runs 18 residues. After removal of 6 bases from V and 4 bases from J, the junction contained 14 bases not matched to a gene. Researchers ran the PCR with 60 Vbeta and 13 Jbeta primers. Data came from immunoSEQ multiplex PCR; TCRdb stores just in-frame clones and leaves some out. Of some 120,000 clones in the sample, roughly 63% were seen once. Turning to this clone: The antigen remains undetermined.

Study-wide results and caveats: It was in a later analysis that TCR association rates were seen to vary by HLA locus, highest for DRB1 and lowest for HLA-C.

This sequence was found in a man younger than 45 in good health and CMV-seropositive. The chain links TRBV29-1 to TRBJ2-1; 14 bases are a match to TRBD2. The sample consisted of PBMCs. This CDR3 is CSVPGTSGSHQGYNEQFF. Written as DNA, the CDR3 is TGCAGCGTGCCCGGGACTAGCGGGAGCCACCAAGGGTACAATGAGCAGTTCTTC.